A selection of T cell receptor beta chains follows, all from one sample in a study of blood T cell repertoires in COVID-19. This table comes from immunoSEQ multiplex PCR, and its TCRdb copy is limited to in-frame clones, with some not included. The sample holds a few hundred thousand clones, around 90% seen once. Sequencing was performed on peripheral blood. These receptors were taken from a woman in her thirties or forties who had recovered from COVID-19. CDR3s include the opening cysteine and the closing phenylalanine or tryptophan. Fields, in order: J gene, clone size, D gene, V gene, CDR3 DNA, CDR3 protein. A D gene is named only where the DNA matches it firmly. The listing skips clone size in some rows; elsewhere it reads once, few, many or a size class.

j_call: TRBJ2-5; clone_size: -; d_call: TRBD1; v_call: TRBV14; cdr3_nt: TGTGCCAGCAGTCGACTAACAGGGGGCTGGGGAGAGACCCAGTACTTC; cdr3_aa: CASSRLTGGWGETQYF
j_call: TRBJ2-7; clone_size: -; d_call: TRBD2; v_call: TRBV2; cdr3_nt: TGTGCCAGCAGCCGGGGCGGGAGGGTGTACGAGCAGTACTTC; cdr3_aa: CASSRGGRVYEQYF
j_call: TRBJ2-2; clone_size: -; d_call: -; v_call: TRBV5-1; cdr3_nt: TGCGCCAGCAGCGGGGGAGGCTTAAACACCGGGGAGCTGTTTTTT; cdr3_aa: CASSGGGLNTGELFF
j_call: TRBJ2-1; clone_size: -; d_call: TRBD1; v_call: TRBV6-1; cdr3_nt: TGTGCCAGCAGTGAAGCCGACAGGGCCTACAATGAGCAGTTCTTC; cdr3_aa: CASSEADRAYNEQFF
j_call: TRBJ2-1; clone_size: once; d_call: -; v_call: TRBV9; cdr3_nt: TGTGCCAGCAGCGTAGGTGGAGGGGGCTACCCCTACAATGAGCAGTTCTTC; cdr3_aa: CASSVGGGGYPYNEQFF
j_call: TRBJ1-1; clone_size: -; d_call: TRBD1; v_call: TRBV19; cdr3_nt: TGTGCCAGTAGTATCATGGGACAGGGACTGAACACTGAAGCTTTCTTT; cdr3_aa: CASSIMGQGLNTEAFF
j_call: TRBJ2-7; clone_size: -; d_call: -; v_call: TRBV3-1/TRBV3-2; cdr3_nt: TGTGCCAGCAGCCAAGTTCTATCCTACGAGCAGTACTTC; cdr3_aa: CASSQVLSYEQYF
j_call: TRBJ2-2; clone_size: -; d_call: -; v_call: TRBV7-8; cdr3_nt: TGTGCCAGCAGCTTATTTCTCCGAACTACCAACACCGGGGAGCTGTTTTTT; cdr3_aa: CASSLFLRTTNTGELFF
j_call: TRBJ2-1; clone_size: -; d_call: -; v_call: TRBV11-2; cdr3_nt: TGTGCCAGCAGCCCCCGCTCAGGGTCCTACAATGAGCAGTTCTTC; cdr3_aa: CASSPRSGSYNEQFF
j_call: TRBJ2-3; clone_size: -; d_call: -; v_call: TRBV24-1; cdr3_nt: TGTGCCACCAGTGATTTGGGTTGGTCTGAAGATCGGTCAATGTATACGCAGTATTTT; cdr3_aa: CATSDLGWSEDRSMYTQYF
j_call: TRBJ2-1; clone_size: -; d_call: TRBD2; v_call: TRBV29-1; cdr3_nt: TGCAGCGTTGCACTAGCGGGAATCGGTAATGAGCAGTTCTTC; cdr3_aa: CSVALAGIGNEQFF
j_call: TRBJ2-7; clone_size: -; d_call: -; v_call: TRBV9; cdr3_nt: TGTGCCAGCAGCCTCTTTCCACGGGTGAGCTCCTACGAGCAGTACTTC; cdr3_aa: CASSLFPRVSSYEQYF
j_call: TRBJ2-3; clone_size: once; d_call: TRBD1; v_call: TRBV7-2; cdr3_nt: TGTGCCAGCAGCCCAAGAGCAGACAGGGCACCCCTTAGCACAGATACGCAGTATTTT; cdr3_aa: CASSPRADRAPLSTDTQYF
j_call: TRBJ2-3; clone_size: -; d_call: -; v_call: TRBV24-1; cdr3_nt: TGTGCCACCAGTGACAAAGCGGCCGCAGGCACAGATACGCAGTATTTT; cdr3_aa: CATSDKAAAGTDTQYF
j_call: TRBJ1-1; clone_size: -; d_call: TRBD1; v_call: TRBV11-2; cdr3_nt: TGTGCCAGCAGCGCGGGGACAGGGGCTGAAGCTTTCTTT; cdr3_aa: CASSAGTGAEAFF
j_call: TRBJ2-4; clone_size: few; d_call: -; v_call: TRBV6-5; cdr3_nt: TGTGCCACCGAAAGGGTGGGGGCAAACATTCAGTACTTC; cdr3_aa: CATERVGANIQYF
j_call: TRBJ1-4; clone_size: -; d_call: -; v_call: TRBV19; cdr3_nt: TGTGCCAGCGACCCGGGACAAAATGAAAAACTGTTTTTT; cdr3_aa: CASDPGQNEKLFF
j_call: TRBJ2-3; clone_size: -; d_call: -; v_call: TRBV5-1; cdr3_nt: TGCGCCAGCAGCTTGTTGAGTATGGATACGCAGTATTTT; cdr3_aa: CASSLLSMDTQYF
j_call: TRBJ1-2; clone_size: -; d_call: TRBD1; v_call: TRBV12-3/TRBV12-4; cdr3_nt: TGTGCCAGCAGTCCGGGACAGGACTATGGCTACACCTTC; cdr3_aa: CASSPGQDYGYTF
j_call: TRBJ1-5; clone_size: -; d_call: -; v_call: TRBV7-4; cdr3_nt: TGTGCCAGCAGCTCCGCTCTTGGGGAGGATCAGCCCCAGCATTTT; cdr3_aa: CASSSALGEDQPQHF
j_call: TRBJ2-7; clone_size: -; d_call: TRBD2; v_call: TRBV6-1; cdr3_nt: TGTGCCAGCAGTGAAGCGAGCGGGAGCTCCTACGAGCAGTACTTC; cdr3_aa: CASSEASGSSYEQYF
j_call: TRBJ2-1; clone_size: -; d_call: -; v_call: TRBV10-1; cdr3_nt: TGCGCCAGCAGCGACCGCAGGGGTTACAATGAGCAGTTCTTC; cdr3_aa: CASSDRRGYNEQFF
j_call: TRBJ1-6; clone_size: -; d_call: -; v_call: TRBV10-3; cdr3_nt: TGTGCCATCAGTCTATGGGGGGAAAATTCACCCCTCCACTTT; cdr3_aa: CAISLWGENSPLHF
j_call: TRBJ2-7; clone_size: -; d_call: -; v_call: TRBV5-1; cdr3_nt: TGCGCCAGCAGCTTGGGTCCGGGGTCCTACGAGCAGTACTTC; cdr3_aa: CASSLGPGSYEQYF
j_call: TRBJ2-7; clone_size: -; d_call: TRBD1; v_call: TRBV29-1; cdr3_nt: TGCAGCGTACTTACAGGGGGCCGGCTCTCCTACGAGCAGTACTTC; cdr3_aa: CSVLTGGRLSYEQYF
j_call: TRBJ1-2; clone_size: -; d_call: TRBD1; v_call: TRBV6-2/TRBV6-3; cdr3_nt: TGTGCCAGCAGTTACACCCGGACAGGGGGATCTAACTATGGCTACACCTTC; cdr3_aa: CASSYTRTGGSNYGYTF
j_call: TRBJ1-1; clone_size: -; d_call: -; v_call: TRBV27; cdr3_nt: TGTGCCAGCAGTTTATACAGCATCCACACTGAAGCTTTCTTT; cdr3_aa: CASSLYSIHTEAFF
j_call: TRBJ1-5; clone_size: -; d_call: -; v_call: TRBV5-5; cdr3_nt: TGTGCCAGCAGCTTCGGTGTAGGACTCAATCAGCCCCAGCATTTT; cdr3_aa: CASSFGVGLNQPQHF
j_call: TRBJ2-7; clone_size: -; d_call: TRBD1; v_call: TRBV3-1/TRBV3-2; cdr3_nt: TGTGCCAGCAGAGGGGCGGGACAGGGGGCCTACGAGCAGTACTTC; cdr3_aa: CASRGAGQGAYEQYF
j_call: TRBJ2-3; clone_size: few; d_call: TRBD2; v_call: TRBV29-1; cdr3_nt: TGCAGCGTTCTAGCGGGAGGCCCAGATACGCAGTATTTT; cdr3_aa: CSVLAGGPDTQYF
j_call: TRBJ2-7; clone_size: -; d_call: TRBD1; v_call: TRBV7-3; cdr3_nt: TGTGCCAGCAGCGCCGGGACAGCCGGATTCTACGAGCAGTACTTC; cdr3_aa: CASSAGTAGFYEQYF
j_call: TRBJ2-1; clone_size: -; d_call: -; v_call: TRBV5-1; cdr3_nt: TGCGCCAGCAGCTGGGGGGGCGATGAGCAGTTCTTC; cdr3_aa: CASSWGGDEQFF
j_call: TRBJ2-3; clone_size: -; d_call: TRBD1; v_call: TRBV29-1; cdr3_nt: TGCAGCGTTGGGGGACAGGCCACAGATACGCAGTATTTT; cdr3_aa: CSVGGQATDTQYF
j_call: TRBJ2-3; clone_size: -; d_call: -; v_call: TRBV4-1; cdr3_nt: TGCGCCAGCAGCCAAGGCGGGGATACGCAGTATTTT; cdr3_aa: CASSQGGDTQYF
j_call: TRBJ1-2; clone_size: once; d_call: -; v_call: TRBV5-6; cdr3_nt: TGTGCCAGCAGCTTGCGTCTTAACAGACCGCCTAACTATGGCTACACCTTC; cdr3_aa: CASSLRLNRPPNYGYTF
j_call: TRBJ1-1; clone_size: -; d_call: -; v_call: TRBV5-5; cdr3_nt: TGTGCCAGCAGCTTGTCCACGGGGAGCGACACTGAAGCTTTCTTT; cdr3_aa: CASSLSTGSDTEAFF
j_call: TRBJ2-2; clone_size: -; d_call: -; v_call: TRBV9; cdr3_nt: TGTGCCAGCAGCCCGTACCACCTCGGGGGCGGGGAGCTGTTTTTT; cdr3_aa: CASSPYHLGGGELFF
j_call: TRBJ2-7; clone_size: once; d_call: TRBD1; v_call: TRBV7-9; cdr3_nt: TGTGCCACAAAAGCGGGACAGGGACAAGAGCAGTACTTC; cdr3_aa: CATKAGQGQEQYF
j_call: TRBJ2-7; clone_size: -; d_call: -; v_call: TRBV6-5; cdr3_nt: TGTGCCAGCAGTTACGGGCCCGCAGGTACACCTTACGAGCAGTACTTC; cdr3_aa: CASSYGPAGTPYEQYF
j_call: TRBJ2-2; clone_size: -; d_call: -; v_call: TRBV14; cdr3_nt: TGTGCCAGCAGCCAAGACACTCAGGGACACCTCACCGGGGAGCTGTTTTTT; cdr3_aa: CASSQDTQGHLTGELFF
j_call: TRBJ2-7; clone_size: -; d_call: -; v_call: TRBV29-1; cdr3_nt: TGCAGCGTTGAGGGCACCAACTACGAGCAGTACTTC; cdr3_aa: CSVEGTNYEQYF
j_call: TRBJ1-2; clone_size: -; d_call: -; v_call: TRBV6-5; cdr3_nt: TGTGCCAGCAGGAAAACAGGGTTTGAGGGCTACACCTTC; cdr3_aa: CASRKTGFEGYTF
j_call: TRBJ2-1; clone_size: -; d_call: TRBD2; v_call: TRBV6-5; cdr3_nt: TGTGCCAGCATGGGGGGACTAGCGGATTACAATGAGCAGTTCTTC; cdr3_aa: CASMGGLADYNEQFF